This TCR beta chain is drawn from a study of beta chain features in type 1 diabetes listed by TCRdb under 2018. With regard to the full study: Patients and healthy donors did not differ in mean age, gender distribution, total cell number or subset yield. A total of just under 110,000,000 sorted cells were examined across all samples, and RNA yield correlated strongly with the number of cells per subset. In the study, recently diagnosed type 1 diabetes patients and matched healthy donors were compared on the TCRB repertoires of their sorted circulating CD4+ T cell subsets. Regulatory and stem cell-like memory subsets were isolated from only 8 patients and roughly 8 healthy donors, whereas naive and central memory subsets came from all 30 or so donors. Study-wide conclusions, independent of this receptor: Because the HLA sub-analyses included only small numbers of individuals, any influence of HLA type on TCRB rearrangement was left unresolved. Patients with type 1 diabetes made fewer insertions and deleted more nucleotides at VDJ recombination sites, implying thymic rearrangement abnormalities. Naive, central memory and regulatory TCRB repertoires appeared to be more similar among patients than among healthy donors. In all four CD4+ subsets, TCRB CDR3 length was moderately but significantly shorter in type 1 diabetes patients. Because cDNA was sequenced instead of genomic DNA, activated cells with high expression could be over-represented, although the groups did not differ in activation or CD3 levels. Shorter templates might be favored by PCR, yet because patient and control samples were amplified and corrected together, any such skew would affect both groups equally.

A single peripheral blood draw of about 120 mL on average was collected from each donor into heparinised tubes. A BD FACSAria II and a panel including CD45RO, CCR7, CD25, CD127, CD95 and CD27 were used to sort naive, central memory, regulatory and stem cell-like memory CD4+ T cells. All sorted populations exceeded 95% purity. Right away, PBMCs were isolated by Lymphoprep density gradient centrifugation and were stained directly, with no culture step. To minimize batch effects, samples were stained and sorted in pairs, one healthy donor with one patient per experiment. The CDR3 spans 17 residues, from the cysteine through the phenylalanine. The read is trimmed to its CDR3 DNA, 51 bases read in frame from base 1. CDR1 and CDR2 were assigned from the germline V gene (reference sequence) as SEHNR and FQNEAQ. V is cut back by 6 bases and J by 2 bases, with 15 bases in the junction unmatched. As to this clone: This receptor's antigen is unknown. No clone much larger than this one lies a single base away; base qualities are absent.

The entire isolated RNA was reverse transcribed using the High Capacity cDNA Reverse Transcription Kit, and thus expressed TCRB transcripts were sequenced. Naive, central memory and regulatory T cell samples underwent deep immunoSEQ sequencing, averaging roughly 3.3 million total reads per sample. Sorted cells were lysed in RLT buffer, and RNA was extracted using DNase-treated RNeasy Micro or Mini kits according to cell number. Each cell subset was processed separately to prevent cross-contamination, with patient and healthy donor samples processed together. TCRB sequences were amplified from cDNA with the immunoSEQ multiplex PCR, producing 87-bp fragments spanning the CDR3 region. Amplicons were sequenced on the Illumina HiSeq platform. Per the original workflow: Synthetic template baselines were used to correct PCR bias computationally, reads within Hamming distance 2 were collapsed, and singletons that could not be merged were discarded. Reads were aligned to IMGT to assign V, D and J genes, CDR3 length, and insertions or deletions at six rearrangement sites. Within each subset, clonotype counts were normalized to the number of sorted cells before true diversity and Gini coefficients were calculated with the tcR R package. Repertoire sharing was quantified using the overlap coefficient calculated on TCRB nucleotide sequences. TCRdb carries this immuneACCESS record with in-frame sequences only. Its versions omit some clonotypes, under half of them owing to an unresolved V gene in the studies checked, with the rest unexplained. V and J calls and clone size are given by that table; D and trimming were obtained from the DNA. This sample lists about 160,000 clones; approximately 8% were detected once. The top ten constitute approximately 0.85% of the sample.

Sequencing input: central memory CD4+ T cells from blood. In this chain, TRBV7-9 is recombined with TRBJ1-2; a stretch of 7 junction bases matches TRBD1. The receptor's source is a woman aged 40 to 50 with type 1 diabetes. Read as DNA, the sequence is TGTGCCAGCAGTTTTGCGCCGGGACAGACGACGAACTATGGCTACACCTTC. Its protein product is CASSFAPGQTTNYGYTF.